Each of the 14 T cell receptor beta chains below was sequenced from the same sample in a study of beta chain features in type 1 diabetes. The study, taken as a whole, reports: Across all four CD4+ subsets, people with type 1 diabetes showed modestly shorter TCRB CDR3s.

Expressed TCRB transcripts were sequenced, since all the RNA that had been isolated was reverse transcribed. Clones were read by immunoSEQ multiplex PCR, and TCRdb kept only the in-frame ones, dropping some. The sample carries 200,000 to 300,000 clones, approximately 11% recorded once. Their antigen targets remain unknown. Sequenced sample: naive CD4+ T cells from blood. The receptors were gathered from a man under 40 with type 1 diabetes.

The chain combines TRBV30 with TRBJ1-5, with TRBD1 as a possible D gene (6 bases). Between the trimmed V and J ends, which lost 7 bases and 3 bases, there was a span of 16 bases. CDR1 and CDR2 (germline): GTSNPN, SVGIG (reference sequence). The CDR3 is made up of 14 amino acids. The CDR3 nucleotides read TGTGCCTTATCGGACAGTAACTTCAATCAGCCCCAGCATTTT. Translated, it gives CALSDSNFNQPQHF.

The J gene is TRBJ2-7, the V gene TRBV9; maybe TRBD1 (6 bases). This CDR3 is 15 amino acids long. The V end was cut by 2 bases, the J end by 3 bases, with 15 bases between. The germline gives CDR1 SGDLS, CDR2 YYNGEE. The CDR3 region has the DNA TGTGCCAGCAGCGTGTCGGCAGGGGTAGTCTACGAGCAGTACTTC. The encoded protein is CASSVSAGVVYEQYF.

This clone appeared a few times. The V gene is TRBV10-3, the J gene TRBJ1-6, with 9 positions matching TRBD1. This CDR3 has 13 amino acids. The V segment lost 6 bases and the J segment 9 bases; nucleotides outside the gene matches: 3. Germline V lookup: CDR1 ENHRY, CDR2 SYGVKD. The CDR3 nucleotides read TGTGCCATCAGGGGACAGGGTGTTTCACCCCTCCACTTT. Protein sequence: CAIRGQGVSPLHF.

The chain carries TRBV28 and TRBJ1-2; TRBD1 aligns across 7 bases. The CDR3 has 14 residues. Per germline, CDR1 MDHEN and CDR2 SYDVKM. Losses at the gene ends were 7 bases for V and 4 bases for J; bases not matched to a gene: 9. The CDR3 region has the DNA TGTGCCAGCACCCTGGGGGGACAGATCTATGGCTACACCTTC. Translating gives CASTLGGQIYGYTF.

CDR3 sequence reads: CASSGPRGAPETQYF. For the CDR3, the DNA is TGTGCCAGCAGCGGACCCCGGGGAGCGCCAGAGACCCAGTACTTC. The V gene is TRBV9, the J gene TRBJ2-5; tentative D call: TRBD2 (5 bases). The V gene's germline CDR1 is SGDLS and CDR2 YYNGEE. The ends were cut back, 3 bases at V and 4 bases at J, with 16 bases in the middle. The CDR3 consists of 15 residues.

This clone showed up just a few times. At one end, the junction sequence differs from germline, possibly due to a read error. CDR3: CASSLGQGETQYF. The CDR3 bases are TGTGCTAGCAGCTTAGGGCAGGGTGAGACCCAGTACTTC. The rearrangement joins TRBV7-7 to TRBJ2-5, with D possibly TRBD1 on 5 matching bases. Germline V gives CDR1 SSHAT, CDR2 FNYEAQ (reference sequence). The CDR3 runs 13 residues. Drawing the rest from reference TRBV7-7 and TRBJ2-5, the complete variable domain is GAGVSQSPRYKVTKRGQDVTLRCDPISSHATLYWYQQALGQGPEFLTYFNYEAQPDKSGLPSDRFSAERPEGSISTLTIQRTEQRDSAMYRCASSLGQGETQYFGPGTRLLVL.

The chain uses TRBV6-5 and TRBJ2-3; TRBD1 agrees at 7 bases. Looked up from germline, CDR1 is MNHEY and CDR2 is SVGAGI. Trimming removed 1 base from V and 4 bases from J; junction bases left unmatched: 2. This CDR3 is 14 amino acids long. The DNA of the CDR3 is TGTGCCAGCAGTTACTTAACAGGGGCAGATACGCAGTATTTT. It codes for CASSYLTGADTQYF.

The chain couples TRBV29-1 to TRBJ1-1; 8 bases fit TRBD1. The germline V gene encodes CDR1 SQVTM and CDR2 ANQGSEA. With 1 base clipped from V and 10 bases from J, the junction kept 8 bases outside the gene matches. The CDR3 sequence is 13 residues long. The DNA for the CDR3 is TGCAGCGTTGAAGCGGACAGGGCTCTAGGAGCTTTCTTT. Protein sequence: CSVEADRALGAFF.

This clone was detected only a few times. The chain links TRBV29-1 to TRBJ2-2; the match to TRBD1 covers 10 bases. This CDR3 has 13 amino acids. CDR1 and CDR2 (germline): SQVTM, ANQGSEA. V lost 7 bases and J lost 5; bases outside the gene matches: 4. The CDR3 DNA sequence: TGCAGCGCAGGGACAGGGGTGACCGGGGAGCTGTTTTTT. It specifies CSAGTGVTGELFF.

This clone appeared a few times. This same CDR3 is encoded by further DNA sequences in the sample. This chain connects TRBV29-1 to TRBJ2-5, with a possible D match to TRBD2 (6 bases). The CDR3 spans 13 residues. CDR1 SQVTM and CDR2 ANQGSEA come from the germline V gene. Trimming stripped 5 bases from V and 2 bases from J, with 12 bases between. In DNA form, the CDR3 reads TGCAGCGTTTCCGGGGGACTTCAAGAGACCCAGTACTTC. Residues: CSVSGGLQETQYF. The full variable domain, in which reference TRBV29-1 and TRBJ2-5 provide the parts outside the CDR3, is SAVISQKPSRDICQRGTSLTIQCQVDSQVTMMFWYRQQPGQSLTLIATANQGSEATYESGFVIDKFPISRPNLTFSTLTVSNMSPEDSSIYLCSVSGGLQETQYFGPGTRLLVL.

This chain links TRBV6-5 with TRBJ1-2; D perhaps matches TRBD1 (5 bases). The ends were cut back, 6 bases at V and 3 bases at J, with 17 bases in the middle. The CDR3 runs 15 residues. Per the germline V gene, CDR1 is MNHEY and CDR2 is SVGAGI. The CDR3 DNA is TGTGCCAGCAGCCCCAGGGCCCCGGCCGACTATGGCTACACCTTC. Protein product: CASSPRAPADYGYTF.

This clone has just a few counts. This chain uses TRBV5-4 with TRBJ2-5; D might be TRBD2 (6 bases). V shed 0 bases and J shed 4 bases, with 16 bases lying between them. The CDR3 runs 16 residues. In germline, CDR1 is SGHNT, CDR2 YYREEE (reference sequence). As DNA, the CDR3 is TGTGCCAGCAGCTTGGACGTGGGCCCCGGGGGAGAGACCCAGTACTTC. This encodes CASSLDVGPGGETQYF.

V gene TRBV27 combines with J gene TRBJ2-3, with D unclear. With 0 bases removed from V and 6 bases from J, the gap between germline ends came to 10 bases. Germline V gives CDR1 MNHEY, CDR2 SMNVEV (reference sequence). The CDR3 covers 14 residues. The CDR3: CASSLSNEQDTQYF. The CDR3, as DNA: TGTGCCAGCAGTTTATCCAATGAACAGGATACGCAGTATTTT.

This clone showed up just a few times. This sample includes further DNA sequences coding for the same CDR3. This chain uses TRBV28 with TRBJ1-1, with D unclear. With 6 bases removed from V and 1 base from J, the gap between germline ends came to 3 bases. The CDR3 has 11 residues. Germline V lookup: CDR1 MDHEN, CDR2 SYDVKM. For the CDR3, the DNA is TGTGCCAGCAGCCAGAACACTGAAGCTTTCTTT. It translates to CASSQNTEAFF.